A single sample is the source of the 17 T cell receptor beta chains below, sequenced in a study of T-cell reconstitution after alpha-beta-depleted transplantation in children. A library of TCRbeta sequences, prepared with unique molecular identifiers, was generated. MiXCR, run by TCRdb on the PCR reads, gives a single entry per CDR3 protein. This table holds about 470,000 distinct CDR3 sequences, around two fifths found once. The sequencing used PBMCs, collected before TCRalphabeta/CD19-depleted stem cell transplant. The receptors were gathered from a girl aged 2-10 years with aplastic anemia, due to receive a stem cell transplant.

This clonotype was detected ten times or more. V usage is TRBV7-9 and J usage is TRBJ1-2; D might be TRBD1 (6 bases). V lost 5 bases and J lost 4, with 17 bases in between. The CDR3 covers 15 residues. Germline V CDR1 and CDR2: SEHNR, FQNEAQ (reference sequence). The CDR3 region has the DNA TGTGCCAGCAGCCAACAGGGTGGATTTGGCTATGGCTACACCTTC. It specifies CASSQQGGFGYGYTF.

This clonotype has only a few counts. The chain uses TRBV20-1 and TRBJ2-7, with 8 bases lining up with TRBD2. Germline V gene data show CDR1 as DFQATT and CDR2 as SNEGSKA (reference sequence). This CDR3 contains 15 residues. V shed 0 bases and J 4 bases; nucleotides not matched to a gene: 8. For the CDR3, the DNA is TGCAGTGCTAGAGATCGAGCGGGAGATTATTACGAGCAGTACTTC. Translation: CSARDRAGDYYEQYF.

The rearrangement joins TRBV27 to TRBJ2-7; 7 bases agree with TRBD1. The CDR3 runs to 15 residues. The V gene's germline CDR1 is MNHEY and CDR2 SMNVEV (reference sequence). With 2 bases clipped from V and 5 bases from J, the junction kept 9 bases outside the gene matches. CDR3 DNA: TGTGCCAGCAGTTTAGGGGATCGACAGGGCCACGAGCAGTACTTC. It specifies CASSLGDRQGHEQYF.

This chain connects TRBV27 to TRBJ2-1, with D unresolved. Germline loops: CDR1 MNHEY, CDR2 SMNVEV (reference sequence). Trimming left V 4 bases short and J 6 bases short, with 7 bases between. This CDR3 region has 12 residues. CDR3 protein: CASSSLINEQFF. The CDR3 DNA follows: TGTGCCAGCAGTTCCTTAATCAATGAGCAGTTCTTC.

The genes are TRBV28 and TRBJ2-1; no reliable D call. Trimming removed 6 bases from V and 12 bases from J, with 15 bases in between. Germline-derived CDR1 and CDR2 are MDHEN and SYDVKM. The CDR3 extends over 12 amino acids. CDR3: CASRRVGSVQFF. The CDR3 nucleotides read TGTGCCAGCAGGCGAGTTGGTAGTGTGCAGTTCTTC.

The chain links TRBV21-1 to TRBJ2-7. TRBV21-1 is annotated as a pseudogene. This CDR3 has 11 residues. CDR3: CASRWLKGQYF. The CDR3 nucleotides are TGTGCCAGCCGGTGGTTAAAGGGACAGTACTTC.

V usage is TRBV4-1 and J usage is TRBJ2-1, with TRBD2 identical over 11 bases. The germline V gene has CDR1 MGHRA and CDR2 YSYEKL. J lost 3 bases, V lost 2 bases, and 6 bases had no gene match. The CDR3 consists of 17 residues. The CDR3: CASSQRTSGSNYNEQFF. DNA of the CDR3: TGCGCCAGCAGCCAAAGAACTAGCGGGAGCAACTACAATGAGCAGTTCTTC.

The chain joins TRBV6-1 to TRBJ1-4; D is possibly TRBD1 (5 bases). The CDR3 is 13 residues long. Germline V gives CDR1 MNHNS, CDR2 SASEGT. V gave up 6 bases and J gave up 6 bases, with 11 bases separating them. This chain's CDR3 is CASSRVVDEKLFF. In DNA, the CDR3 is TGTGCCAGCAGCAGGGTGGTGGATGAAAAACTGTTTTTT.

The chain joins TRBV29-1 to TRBJ1-1, with D tentatively TRBD1 (5 bases). The V end lost 6 bases, the J end lost 4 bases, and 18 bases lay between the germline ends. The V gene's germline CDR1 is SQVTM and CDR2 ANQGSEA. This CDR3 comprises 14 residues. For the CDR3, the DNA is TGCAGCGTGCGGGGCAGCGAAGGTAGCACTGAAGCTTTCTTT. Its translation: CSVRGSEGSTEAFF.

The chain uses TRBV2 and TRBJ1-2; D remains ambiguous. The V gene's germline CDR1 is SNHLY and CDR2 FYNNEI. Deletions cut 6 bases from V and 4 bases from J, with 12 bases between. The CDR3 extends over 13 amino acids. CDR3: CASSRIDSYGYTF. The CDR3 DNA reads as TGTGCCAGCAGCCGCATCGATTCCTATGGCTACACCTTC.

This clonotype came up many times. The chain combines TRBV5-6 with TRBJ1-1; D remains unclear. Germline loops: CDR1 SGHDT, CDR2 YYEEEE. CDR3 size: 13 residues. V was shortened by 7 bases and J by 2 bases, with 12 bases between the two germline ends. CDR3 residues: CASRQQSNTEAFF. The CDR3 DNA follows: TGTGCCAGCCGCCAACAGAGTAACACTGAAGCTTTCTTT.

V is TRBV28 and J is TRBJ2-1; the D is unclear. Germline V CDR1 and CDR2: MDHEN, SYDVKM. The CDR3 loop spans 14 amino acids. The V end was cut by 1 base, the J end by 4 bases, with 8 bases between. CDR3 residues: CASSLSTEYNEQFF. CDR3 nucleotides: TGTGCCAGCAGTTTATCGACGGAATACAATGAGCAGTTCTTC.

The chain is built from TRBV20-1 and TRBJ2-7; D is perhaps TRBD2 (5 bases). The CDR3 loop spans 12 amino acids. The V end lost 5 bases, the J end lost 5 bases, and 13 bases lay between the germline ends. CDR1 is DFQATT, CDR2 SNEGSKA, per germline (reference sequence). The CDR3 here is CSAFSPADEQYF. The CDR3 DNA reads TGCAGTGCTTTTTCTCCAGCGGACGAGCAGTACTTC.

The table lists this clonotype with many counts. The J gene is TRBJ2-1, the V gene TRBV3-1; 10 nucleotides match TRBD2. V shed 3 bases, J shed 7 bases, and the junction held 6 bases outside the gene matches. The germline V gene encodes CDR1 LGHDT and CDR2 YNNKEL (reference sequence). This CDR3 contains 15 residues. As DNA, the CDR3 is TGTGCCAGCAGCCACCTAGCGGGAGTCGGGAATGAGCAGTTCTTC. Protein sequence: CASSHLAGVGNEQFF.

This clonotype was counted a few times. J is TRBJ1-6 and V is TRBV5-6, with a possible D match to TRBD1 (5 bases). From germline, CDR1 is SGHDT and CDR2 YYEEEE. V was cut by 1 base and J by 12 bases, with 11 bases left in between. The CDR3 totals 13 residues. The CDR3 spells CASSLSPGKPLHF. As DNA, the CDR3 is TGTGCCAGCAGCTTGTCCCCAGGGAAACCCCTCCACTTT.

V and J are TRBV9 and TRBJ2-7; 10 bases line up with TRBD2. The germline gives CDR1 SGDLS, CDR2 YYNGEE. The CDR3 runs to 16 residues. V shed 3 bases and J 0 bases; nucleotides not matched to a gene: 6. CDR3 sequence: CASSAAGTSASYEQYF. CDR3 nucleotides: TGTGCCAGCAGCGCGGCCGGGACTAGCGCCTCCTACGAGCAGTACTTC.

V and J are TRBV12-3 or TRBV12-4 and TRBJ1-1, with a tentative D call TRBD1 (5 bases). This CDR3 is 15 amino acids long. V lost 3 bases to trimming and J lost 4 bases, with 15 bases between them. CDR3 DNA sequence: TGTGCCAGCAGTTTGATATCGACAGCCTCCACTGAAGCTTTCTTT. As protein: CASSLISTASTEAFF.